These 3 T cell receptor beta chains came from one sample sequenced in a study of blood T cell repertoires in COVID-19. Generated by immunoSEQ multiplex PCR, the TCRdb table keeps only in-frame clones and is missing some. This table has around 100,000 clones, approximately 90% appearing once. The material sequenced was peripheral blood. These receptors came from a man in his fifties or sixties with active COVID-19.

The chain combines TRBV11-2 with TRBJ2-7; D not certain. From germline, CDR1 is SGHAT and CDR2 FQNNGV. The CDR3 runs 15 residues. The V end lost 2 bases, the J end lost 2 bases, and 13 bases lay between the germline ends. CDR3 nucleotides: TGTGCCAGCAGCTTAACTCGAGCGACCACCTACGAGCAGTACGTC. It yields the protein CASSLTRATTYEQYV.

The chain couples TRBV5-4 to TRBJ2-7; D call uncertain. CDR3 length: 15 residues. Germline values: CDR1 SGHNT, CDR2 YYREEE (reference sequence). V was cut by 5 bases and J by 0 bases, with 15 bases left in between. CDR3: CASRSRPGSSYEQYV. For the CDR3, the DNA is TGTGCCAGCAGAAGCCGGCCAGGAAGCTCCTACGAGCAGTACGTC.

This clone was detected only once. V usage is TRBV5-1 and J usage is TRBJ1-2; tentative D call: TRBD1 (5 bases). V dropped 4 bases and J dropped 8 bases, with 18 bases sitting between them. CDR3 length: 14 amino acids. Germline V gene data show CDR1 as SGHRS and CDR2 as YFSETQ. CDR3 sequence reads: CASSALQEGEGYTF. The CDR3 DNA reads TGCGCCAGCAGCGCCTTACAGGAGGGCGAGGGCTACACCTTC.